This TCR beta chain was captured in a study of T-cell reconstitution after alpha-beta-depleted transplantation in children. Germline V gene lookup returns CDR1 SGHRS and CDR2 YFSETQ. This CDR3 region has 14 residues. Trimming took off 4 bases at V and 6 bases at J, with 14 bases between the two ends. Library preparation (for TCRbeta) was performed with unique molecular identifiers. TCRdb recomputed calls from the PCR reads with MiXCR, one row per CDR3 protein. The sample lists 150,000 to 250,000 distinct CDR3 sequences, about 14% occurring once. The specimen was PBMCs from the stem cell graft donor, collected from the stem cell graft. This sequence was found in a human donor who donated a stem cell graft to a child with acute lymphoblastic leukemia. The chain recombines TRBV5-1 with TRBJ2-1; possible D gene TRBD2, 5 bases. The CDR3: CASSTPAEGNEQFF. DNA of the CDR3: TGCGCCAGCAGCACGCCGGCCGAGGGCAATGAGCAGTTCTTC.